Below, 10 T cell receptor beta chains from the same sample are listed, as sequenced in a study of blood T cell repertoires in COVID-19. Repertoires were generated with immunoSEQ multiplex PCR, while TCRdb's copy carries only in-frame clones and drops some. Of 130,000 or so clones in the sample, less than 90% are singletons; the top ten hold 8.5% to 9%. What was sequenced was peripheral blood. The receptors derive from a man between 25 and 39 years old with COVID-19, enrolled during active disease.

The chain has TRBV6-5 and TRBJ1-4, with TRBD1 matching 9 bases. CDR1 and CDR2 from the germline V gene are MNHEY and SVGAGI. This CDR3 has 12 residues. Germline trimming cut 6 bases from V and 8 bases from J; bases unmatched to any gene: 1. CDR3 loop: CASSGTGEKLFF. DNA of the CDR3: TGTGCCAGCAGCGGGACAGGGGAAAAACTGTTTTTT.

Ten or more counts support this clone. This chain's CDR3 is CASSPSGDADTQYF. The DNA for the CDR3 is TGTGCCAGCAGTCCTAGCGGTGACGCAGATACGCAGTATTTT. The chain recombines TRBV6-4 with TRBJ2-3; 7 bases map to TRBD2. The germline CDR1 and CDR2 sequences are MRHNA and SNTAGT. V shed 5 bases, J shed 4 bases, and the junction held 6 bases outside the gene matches. The CDR3 is 14 amino acids.

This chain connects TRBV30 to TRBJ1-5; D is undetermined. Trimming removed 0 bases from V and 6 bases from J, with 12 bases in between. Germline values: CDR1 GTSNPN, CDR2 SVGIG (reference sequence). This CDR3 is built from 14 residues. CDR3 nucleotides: TGTGCCTGGAGTGTACGAGGGAACAGTCAGCCCCAGCATTTT. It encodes CAWSVRGNSQPQHF. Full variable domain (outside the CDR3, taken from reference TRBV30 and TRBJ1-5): SQTIHQWPATLVQPVGSPLSLECTVEGTSNPNLYWYRQAAGRGLQLLFYSVGIGQISSEVPQNLSASRPQDRQFILSSKKLLLSDSGFYLCAWSVRGNSQPQHFGDGTRLSIL.

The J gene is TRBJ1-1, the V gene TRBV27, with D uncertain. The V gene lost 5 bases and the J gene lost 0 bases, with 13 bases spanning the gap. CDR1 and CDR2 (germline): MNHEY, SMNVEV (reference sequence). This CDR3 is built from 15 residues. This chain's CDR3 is CASSSGRIMNTEAFF. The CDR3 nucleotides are TGTGCCAGCAGTAGCGGACGGATCATGAACACTGAAGCTTTCTTT.

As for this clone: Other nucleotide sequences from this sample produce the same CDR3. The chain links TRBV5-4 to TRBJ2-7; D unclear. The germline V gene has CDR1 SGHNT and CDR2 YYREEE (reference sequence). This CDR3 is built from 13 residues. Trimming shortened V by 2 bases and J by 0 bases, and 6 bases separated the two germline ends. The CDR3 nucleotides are TGTGCCAGCAGCTTACGGAGCTCCTACGAGCAGTACTTC. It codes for CASSLRSSYEQYF.

The CDR3 DNA is TGTGCCAGCCGGGACAGGGACACGGAGACCCAGTACTTC. The encoded protein is CASRDRDTETQYF. The J gene is TRBJ2-5, the V gene TRBV6-5; 9 bases are shared with TRBD1. The CDR3 has 13 residues. Germline V gene lookup returns CDR1 MNHEY and CDR2 SVGAGI. The ends lost 8 bases at V and 5 bases at J; junction bases unmatched: 6.

DNA of the CDR3: TGCGCCAGCAGCCATTATGAGGGTAACACTGAAGCTTTCTTT. This translates into CASSHYEGNTEAFF. J is TRBJ1-1 and V is TRBV4-1; D gene unclear. The CDR3 totals 14 residues. Trimming cost V 3 bases and J 2 bases, with 10 bases left between them. CDR1 and CDR2 (germline): MGHRA, YSYEKL.

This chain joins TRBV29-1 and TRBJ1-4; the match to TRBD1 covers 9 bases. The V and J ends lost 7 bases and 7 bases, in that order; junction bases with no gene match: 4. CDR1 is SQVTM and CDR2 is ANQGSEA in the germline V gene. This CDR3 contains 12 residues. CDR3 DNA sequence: TGCAGCGCCGGGGACAGGGCTGAAAAACTGTTTTTT. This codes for CSAGDRAEKLFF.

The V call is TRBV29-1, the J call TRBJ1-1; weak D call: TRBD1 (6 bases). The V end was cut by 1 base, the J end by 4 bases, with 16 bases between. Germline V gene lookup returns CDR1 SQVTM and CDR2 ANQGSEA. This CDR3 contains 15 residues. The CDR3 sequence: CSVEAHTGLLTEAFF. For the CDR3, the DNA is TGCAGCGTTGAAGCACACACAGGGCTCCTCACTGAAGCTTTCTTT.

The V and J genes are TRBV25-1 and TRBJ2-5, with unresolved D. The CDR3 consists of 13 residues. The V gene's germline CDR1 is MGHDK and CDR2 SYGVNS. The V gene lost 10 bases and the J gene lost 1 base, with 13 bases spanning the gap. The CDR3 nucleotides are TGTGCCACCAGGTCTAAGTCCCAAGAGACCCAGTACTTC. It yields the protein CATRSKSQETQYF.